The entry that follows covers one TCR beta chain sequence. Its cognate antigen is unknown. These data belong to a study of cytomegalovirus exposure and HLA in healthy donors. Study-level information: A subsequent analysis stated that the 110 or so validation repertoires were run on the same platform as the approximately 700 first-cohort repertoires.

Overall study findings and caveats: The classifier was said to identify cytomegalovirus status with high specificity and sensitivity. Associated with cytomegalovirus, according to the listing, were some 150 TCR beta chains.

Donors were drawn from the roughly 110-subject validation cohort, separate from the approximately 640-subject first cohort. TCRdb's copy holds only in-frame clones and misses some; the assay was immunoSEQ multiplex PCR. The repertoire holds tens of thousands of clones, approximately 93% seen once, with about 1.5% in the top ten. Unmatched junction bases numbered 7, after V lost 5 bases and J lost 3 bases. The CDR3 sequence is 15 residues long. Germline CDR1 reads SGHAT; CDR2 reads FQNNGV. The sequence was obtained from a man aged 18 to 30 in good health and CMV-seropositive. The specimen was PBMCs. V gene TRBV11-2 combines with J gene TRBJ1-1, with 9 bases that match TRBD1. The CDR3 region is CASSITGTGYTEAFF. CDR3 DNA sequence: TGTGCCAGCAGCATAACCGGGACAGGGTACACTGAAGCTTTCTTT.